This entry describes one T cell receptor beta chain. Trimming cost V 4 bases and J 1 base, with 8 bases left between them. CDR3 length: 13 amino acids. CDR1 and CDR2 from the germline V gene are SGHRS and YFSETQ. The assay was immunoSEQ multiplex PCR, and TCRdb's table has in-frame clones only and misses some. The sample contains 20,000 to 25,000 clones, around 73% of which appear only once. The sample comes from a study of T cells after posttransplantation cyclophosphamide. This clonotype originated in a woman aged 55-69 years in good health, CMV-negative, and a related stem cell transplant donor. The chain joins TRBV5-1 to TRBJ1-2; D unresolved. The sequencing input was memory CD4+ T cells sorted from PBMCs. The CDR3 is CASSLGINYGYTF. The CDR3 DNA is TGCGCCAGCAGCCTAGGAATTAACTATGGCTACACCTTC.